Listed below are T cell receptor beta chains from one sample, sequenced in a study of blood T cell repertoires in COVID-19. Sequencing was performed with immunoSEQ multiplex PCR; in TCRdb, only in-frame clones are kept and a portion is missing. The table records 300,000 to 400,000 clones, roughly 90% of them present only once. The sequencing sample was made of peripheral blood. These receptor sequences come from a woman in her 70s with COVID-19, enrolled during active disease. Each CDR3 is given without its conserved first and last residue.

V: TRBV5-6; J: TRBJ2-3; length: 14; CDR3: ASSSLTSGGTDTQY
V: TRBV2; J: TRBJ2-3; length: 11; CDR3: ASKGSGGGAQY
V: TRBV29-1; J: TRBJ1-2; length: 11; CDR3: SGLRVGANGYT
V: TRBV2; J: TRBJ2-1; length: 13; CDR3: ASSLSGGRYNEQF
V: TRBV3-1/TRBV3-2; J: TRBJ2-7; length: 12; CDR3: ASSPGTGGDEQY
V: TRBV29-1; J: TRBJ1-2; length: 10; CDR3: SVDGDNYGYT
V: TRBV18; J: TRBJ2-7; length: 14; CDR3: ASSPRGTGVGYEQY
V: TRBV6-6; J: TRBJ2-7; length: 13; CDR3: ASRRLAGAPYEQY
V: TRBV19; J: TRBJ1-6; length: 13; CDR3: ASSIQGSYNSPLH
V: TRBV18; J: TRBJ1-1; length: 13; CDR3: ASSPMTGSDTEAF
V: TRBV5-8; J: TRBJ2-3; length: 13; CDR3: ASSLVASSTDTQY
V: TRBV5-6; J: TRBJ1-5; length: 14; CDR3: ASSRNRGRSNQPQH
V: TRBV6-6; J: TRBJ2-7; length: 12; CDR3: ASSYPGQAYEQY
V: TRBV21-1; J: TRBJ2-3; length: 18; CDR3: ASSKGGGLAGEKSTDTQY
V: TRBV30; J: TRBJ1-1; length: 11; CDR3: AWSRAGGTEAF
V: TRBV19; J: TRBJ1-3; length: 10; CDR3: ASTIRGNTIY
V: TRBV24-1; J: TRBJ1-2; length: 14; CDR3: ATSDPTRTGDYGYT
V: TRBV5-5; J: TRBJ2-5; length: 10; CDR3: ASGETQETQY
V: TRBV4-1; J: TRBJ2-3; length: 12; CDR3: ASSRAGGIDTQY
V: TRBV7-3; J: TRBJ2-7; length: 13; CDR3: ASSREGGGSYEQY
V: TRBV7-2; J: TRBJ2-1; length: 14; CDR3: ASSSTGTSSYNEQF
V: TRBV11-2; J: TRBJ2-1; length: 12; CDR3: ASSFSRSYNEQF
V: TRBV7-9; J: TRBJ1-3; length: 17; CDR3: ASSFAPGLLGGAGNTIY
V: TRBV5-8; J: TRBJ1-1; length: 12; CDR3: ASSLRLPGTEAF
V: TRBV2; J: TRBJ1-5; length: 11; CDR3: ASTLQGNQPQH
V: TRBV5-4; J: TRBJ1-1; length: 11; CDR3: AIPNGEVPEAF
V: TRBV20-1; J: TRBJ1-1; length: 8; CDR3: SARRGEAF
V: TRBV7-2; J: TRBJ1-1; length: 11; CDR3: ASTQGGNTEAF
V: TRBV7-2; J: TRBJ2-1; length: 12; CDR3: ASSHRLASNEQF
V: TRBV7-9; J: TRBJ2-7; length: 13; CDR3: ASSLAGTVKYEQY
V: TRBV4-2; J: TRBJ2-1; length: 15; CDR3: ASSQDLRTSGGKEQF
V: TRBV27; J: TRBJ1-2; length: 14; CDR3: ASTTYSAGQGYGYT
V: TRBV7-7; J: TRBJ2-1; length: 13; CDR3: ASSLDWIAGNEQF